A selection of T cell receptor beta chains follows, all from one sample in a study of cytomegalovirus exposure and HLA in healthy donors. Using immunoSEQ multiplex PCR, the repertoire was profiled, and TCRdb retains in-frame clones only, with some absent. The repertoire holds 150,000 to 180,000 clones, 80% seen once, with 5.5% to 6.5% in the top ten. Sequencing used PBMCs. Every receptor here comes from a middle-aged woman in good health and CMV-seropositive. Each CDR3 is given with its conserved first and last residue. A D gene is named only where the DNA matches it firmly. Clone size is given for some rows only: seen once, a few or many times, or a class if the clone is expanded.

J gene,clone size,V gene,D gene,CDR3 protein,CDR3 DNA
TRBJ1-4,NA,TRBV11-1,TRBD1,CASSLPGQGALNEKLFF,TGTGCCAGCAGCTTACCAGGACAGGGGGCCTTAAATGAAAAACTGTTTTTT
TRBJ1-5,NA,TRBV19,TRBD1,CASSIGQGNQPQHF,TGTGCCAGTAGTATCGGACAGGGGAATCAGCCCCAGCATTTT
TRBJ1-5,few,TRBV6-5,NA,CASRGPGSNQPQHF,TGTGCCAGCAGGGGGCCAGGGAGCAATCAGCCCCAGCATTTT
TRBJ1-1,NA,TRBV2,TRBD1,CASRDRTGPNTEAFF,TGTGCCAGCAGGGACCGGACAGGGCCGAACACTGAAGCTTTCTTT
TRBJ1-1,once,TRBV6-1,NA,CASSELDTYTEAFF,TGTGCCAGCAGTGAACTTGACACCTACACTGAAGCTTTCTTT
TRBJ2-2,NA,TRBV5-3,TRBD2,CARSNGLAGITGELFF,TGTGCCAGAAGCAACGGACTAGCGGGAATTACCGGGGAGCTGTTTTTT
TRBJ1-2,NA,TRBV7-9,TRBD1,CASSSGQGIHGYTF,TGTGCCAGCAGCTCCGGACAGGGGATACATGGCTACACCTTC
TRBJ2-7,NA,TRBV7-9,TRBD2,CASSETSGWGGYEQYF,TGTGCCAGCAGCGAAACTAGCGGGTGGGGCGGGTACGAGCAGTACTTC
TRBJ1-2,NA,TRBV5-4,NA,CASSLDAAGRGYTF,TGTGCCAGCAGCTTGGACGCAGCGGGCCGTGGCTACACCTTC
TRBJ2-7,NA,TRBV7-9,TRBD2,CSSSLAGGRQYF,TGTTCCAGCAGCTTAGCGGGAGGTAGGCAGTACTTC
TRBJ1-2,NA,TRBV9,TRBD1,CASSARQGVGYGYTF,TGTGCCAGCAGCGCTCGACAGGGGGTCGGCTATGGCTACACCTTC
TRBJ1-2,NA,TRBV2,NA,CASRPSGTGYGYTF,TGTGCCAGCAGACCGAGCGGGACTGGCTATGGCTACACCTTC
TRBJ2-3,few,TRBV27,TRBD2,CASSFRSGRVADTQYF,TGTGCCAGCAGTTTTCGTAGCGGGAGAGTCGCAGATACGCAGTATTTT
TRBJ2-4,NA,TRBV29-1,NA,CSVVVQAKNIQYF,TGCAGCGTTGTTGTACAAGCCAAAAACATTCAGTACTTC
TRBJ2-5,NA,TRBV11-2,TRBD1,CASSFTGAIQETQYF,TGTGCCAGCAGCTTCACAGGGGCGATCCAAGAGACCCAGTACTTC
TRBJ1-1,NA,TRBV28,NA,CASSAGGLSAFF,TGTGCCAGCAGCGCGGGGGGGTTGTCGGCTTTCTTT
TRBJ2-2,NA,TRBV5-1,NA,CASRTVMGDAGELFF,TGCGCCAGCCGGACAGTGATGGGGGACGCCGGGGAGCTGTTTTTT
TRBJ2-7,once,TRBV10-2,NA,CASSDSGGSSYEQYF,TGCGCCAGCAGTGACAGTGGTGGGAGCTCCTACGAGCAGTACTTC
TRBJ1-1,few,TRBV6-5,TRBD1,CASSYSGTGATEAFF,TGTGCCAGCAGTTACTCCGGGACAGGGGCCACTGAAGCTTTCTTT
TRBJ2-1,once,TRBV27,NA,CASSFRRNSYNEQFF,TGTGCCAGCAGTTTTAGGCGGAACTCCTACAATGAGCAGTTCTTC
TRBJ2-7,NA,TRBV7-9,TRBD1,CASSLVQGAKNEQYF,TGTGCCAGCAGCTTAGTACAGGGGGCGAAGAACGAGCAGTACTTC
TRBJ1-1,NA,TRBV5-1,TRBD1,CASRTGGFTEAFF,TGCGCCAGTAGGACAGGGGGCTTTACTGAAGCTTTCTTT
TRBJ1-2,NA,TRBV9,NA,CASSQTIQGHGYTF,TGTGCCAGCAGCCAAACCATACAGGGCCATGGCTACACCTTC
TRBJ2-1,NA,TRBV4-1,NA,CASSQGQYNEQFF,TGCGCCAGCAGCCAAGGACAGTACAATGAGCAGTTCTTC
TRBJ2-7,NA,TRBV11-3,NA,CASSAEGYEQYF,TGTGCCAGCAGTGCGGAGGGGTACGAGCAGTACTTC
TRBJ2-7,NA,TRBV30,TRBD1,CAWRSQGASYEQYF,TGTGCCTGGAGGTCCCAGGGGGCCTCCTACGAGCAGTACTTC
TRBJ1-1,NA,TRBV29-1,NA,CSVVIVGEAFF,TGCAGCGTCGTCATTGTCGGTGAAGCTTTCTTT
TRBJ2-7,NA,TRBV6-1,TRBD1,CASRGRQGAILEQYF,TGTGCCAGCAGAGGTAGACAGGGGGCGATCCTCGAGCAGTACTTC
TRBJ2-6,NA,TRBV5-6,NA,CASRDSSGANVLTF,TGTGCCAGCAGGGACAGCTCTGGGGCCAACGTCCTGACTTTC
TRBJ2-2,NA,TRBV7-9,TRBD1,CASSWGQGAVTGELFF,TGTGCCAGCAGCTGGGGGCAGGGGGCTGTCACCGGGGAGCTGTTTTTT
TRBJ1-1,NA,TRBV15,NA,CATSRVPAANTEAFF,TGTGCCACCAGCAGAGTTCCGGCGGCCAACACTGAAGCTTTCTTT
TRBJ2-1,NA,TRBV10-1,TRBD2,CASSKKAGGHDEQFF,TGCGCCAGCAGTAAAAAGGCGGGAGGTCATGATGAGCAGTTCTTC
TRBJ1-2,NA,TRBV29-1,NA,CSVSRGGYGYTF,TGCAGCGTATCCAGGGGTGGCTATGGCTACACCTTC
TRBJ2-3,NA,TRBV19,NA,CATSIRAATDTQYF,TGTGCCACCTCTATCAGGGCGGCCACAGATACGCAGTATTTT
TRBJ2-6,NA,TRBV11-3,TRBD2,CASSPPAGRSGANVLTF,TGTGCCAGCAGCCCCCCAGCGGGGCGCTCTGGGGCCAACGTCCTGACTTTC